The 5 T cell receptor beta chains below were found in one sample sequenced in a study of beta chain features in type 1 diabetes. cDNA synthesis used the whole RNA isolate, giving expressed TCRB sequences. Here immunoSEQ multiplex PCR was the method, and the copy in TCRdb shows in-frame clones only, minus some. The sample carries 330,000 or so clones, around 15% recorded once. Sequencing was done on a sample of central memory CD4+ T cells from blood. The receptors stem from a man aged 25 to 40 in good health.

In this sample, this clone turned up a few times. The genes are TRBV11-2 and TRBJ2-5; D unresolved. Germline lookup yields CDR1 SGHAT and CDR2 FQNNGV. Trimming stripped 6 bases from V and 5 bases from J, with 10 bases between. The CDR3 covers 12 residues. The CDR3 loop is CASSSEVETQYF. The DNA for the CDR3 is TGTGCCAGCAGTTCTGAGGTGGAGACCCAGTACTTC.

This chain joins TRBV10-3 and TRBJ2-5; D not certain. V lost 8 bases and J lost 0, with 10 bases in between. The CDR3 is 13 residues long. From germline, CDR1 is ENHRY and CDR2 SYGVKD. This CDR3 reads CAISPSHQETQYF. Written as DNA, the CDR3 is TGTGCCATCTCCCCGTCCCACCAAGAGACCCAGTACTTC.

This clone came up a few times. Other nucleotide sequences from this sample produce the same CDR3. The V call is TRBV5-1, the J call TRBJ2-1; D is uncertain. The CDR3 is 15 amino acids. Trimming left V 0 bases short and J 0 bases short, with 7 bases between. Germline V gives CDR1 SGHRS, CDR2 YFSETQ. CDR3: CASSLERNSYNEQFF. The CDR3 coding sequence is TGCGCCAGCAGCTTGGAGAGGAACTCCTACAATGAGCAGTTCTTC.

This clone was seen a few times. This chain uses TRBV7-9 with TRBJ2-7; unclear D gene. CDR3 length equals 11 residues. Germline lookup yields CDR1 SEHNR and CDR2 FQNEAQ (reference sequence). Here the CDR3 DNA reads TGCGCCAGCAGCCTTACCTACGAGCAGTACGTC. Translated, it gives CASSLTYEQYV.

The V and J genes are TRBV7-8 and TRBJ2-4; D uncertain. The CDR3 totals 11 residues. V gave up 5 bases and J gave up 8 bases, with 7 bases separating them. In germline, CDR1 is SGHVS, CDR2 FQNEAQ. The CDR3 region is CASSKEHIQYF. The DNA for the CDR3 is TGTGCCAGCAGCAAAGAACACATTCAGTACTTC. The complete variable domain, with remaining parts taken from reference TRBV7-8 and TRBJ2-4, reads GAGVSQSPRYKVAKRGQDVALRCDPISGHVSLFWYQQALGQGPEFLTYFQNEAQLDKSGLPSDRFFAERPEGSVSTLKIQRTQQEDSAVYLCASSKEHIQYFGAGTRLSVL.